This TCR beta chain was obtained from a study of blood T cell repertoires in COVID-19. To note about this clone: Additional DNA sequences in this sample encode the identical CDR3.

The data were produced by immunoSEQ multiplex PCR, yet TCRdb's version contains in-frame clones alone and is incomplete. The repertoire consists of about 200,000 clones, with approximately 81% occurring once and the leading ten covering under 11%. Germline V gives CDR1 LNHDA, CDR2 SQIVND (reference sequence). The CDR3 has 13 amino acids. Unmatched junction bases numbered 1, after V lost 3 bases and J lost 6 bases. This TCR derives from a woman older than 75 with acute or convalescent COVID-19. This chain connects TRBV19 to TRBJ1-5, with 8 bases identical to TRBD1. Sequencing was done on a sample of peripheral blood. In DNA form, the CDR3 reads TGTGCCAGTAGTATCCAGGGGGCTCAGCCCCAGCATTTT. This codes for CASSIQGAQPQHF.